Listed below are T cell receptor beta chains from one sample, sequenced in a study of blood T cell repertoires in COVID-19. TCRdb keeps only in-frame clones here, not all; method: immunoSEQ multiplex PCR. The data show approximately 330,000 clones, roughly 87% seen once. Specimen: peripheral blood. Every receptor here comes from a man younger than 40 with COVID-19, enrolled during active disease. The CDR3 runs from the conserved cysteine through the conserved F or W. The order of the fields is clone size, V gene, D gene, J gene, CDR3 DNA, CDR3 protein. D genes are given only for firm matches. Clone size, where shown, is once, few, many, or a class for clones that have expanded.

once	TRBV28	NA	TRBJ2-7	TGTGCCAGCACTCTTTGGGGCTCCGACGAGCAGTACTTC	CASTLWGSDEQYF
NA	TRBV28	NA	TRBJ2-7	TGTGCCAGCTCACTCCAGGCCGTCTACGAGCAGTACTTC	CASSLQAVYEQYF
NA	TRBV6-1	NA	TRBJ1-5	TGTGCCAGCAGTGAAGGGCAGGGCAATCGCAATCAGCCCCAGCATTTT	CASSEGQGNRNQPQHF
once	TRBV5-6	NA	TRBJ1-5	TGTGCCAGCAGCTACGGACAGCTAAATCAGCCCCAGCATTTT	CASSYGQLNQPQHF
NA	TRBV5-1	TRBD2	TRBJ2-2	TGCGCCAGCAGGAAACCGGGACTAGCCGACACCGGGGAGCTGTTTTTT	CASRKPGLADTGELFF
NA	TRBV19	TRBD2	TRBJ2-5	TGTGCCAGTAGTATCGGCCTAGCGGTTGTAGAGACCCAGTACTTC	CASSIGLAVVETQYF
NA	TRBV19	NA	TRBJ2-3	TGTGCCAGTAGTATAATCGGGGGTGGCACAGATACGCAGTATTTT	CASSIIGGGTDTQYF
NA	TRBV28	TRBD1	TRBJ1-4	TGTGCCAGCAGTTGGACAGGGAAGATTAATGAAAAACTGTTTTTT	CASSWTGKINEKLFF
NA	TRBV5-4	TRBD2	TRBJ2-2	TGTGCCAGCAGCCCTAGCGGGAGGACCGGGGAGCTGTTTTTT	CASSPSGRTGELFF
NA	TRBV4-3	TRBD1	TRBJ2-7	TGCGCCAGCAGCCAAGAGGGACAGGGCTCCTACGAGCAGTACTTC	CASSQEGQGSYEQYF
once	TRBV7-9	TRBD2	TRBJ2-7	TGTGCCAGCAGGAGGGAGGGAATTGAGCAGTACTTC	CASRREGIEQYF
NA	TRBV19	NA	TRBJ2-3	TGTGCCAGTAGTCTCTCGGCAGCGACAGATACGCAGTATTTT	CASSLSAATDTQYF
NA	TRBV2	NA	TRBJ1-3	TGTGCCAGCAGTGATCCCAGACAGCCTGTCTCTGGAAACACCATATATTTT	CASSDPRQPVSGNTIYF
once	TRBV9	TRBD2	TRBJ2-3	TGTGCCAGCAGCGAGAGACTAGCGGGGGCCCTTGAAGATACGCAGTATTTT	CASSERLAGALEDTQYF
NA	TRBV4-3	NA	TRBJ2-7	TGCGCCAGCAGCCAAGGCATGGCTAGCATCTACGAGCAGTACTTC	CASSQGMASIYEQYF
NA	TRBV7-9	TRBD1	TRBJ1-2	TGTGCCAGCAGTAATACCCCGAGTCGACAGGGATTTGGCTATGGCTACACCTTC	CASSNTPSRQGFGYGYTF
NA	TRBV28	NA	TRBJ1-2	TGTGCCAGCAGTTTAGGCTACTATGGCTACACCTTC	CASSLGYYGYTF
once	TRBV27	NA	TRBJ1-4	TGTGCCAGCAGTACGTACAGGTCAACTAATGAAAAACTGTTTTTT	CASSTYRSTNEKLFF
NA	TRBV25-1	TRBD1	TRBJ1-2	TGTGCCAGCAGTGAACCATGGACAGGCGCCTATGGCTACACCTTC	CASSEPWTGAYGYTF
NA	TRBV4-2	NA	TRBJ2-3	TGTGCCAGCAGCCAAAACGCCGGGACTTTCACAGATACGCAGTATTTT	CASSQNAGTFTDTQYF
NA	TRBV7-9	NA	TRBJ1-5	TGTGCCACAGGGGATCCCTCCAATCAGCCCCAGCATTTT	CATGDPSNQPQHF
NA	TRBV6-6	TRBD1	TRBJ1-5	TGTGCCAGCAGTCCAAGGGACAGGGCCAATCAGCCCCAGCATTTT	CASSPRDRANQPQHF
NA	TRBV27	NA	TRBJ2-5	TGTGCCAGCAGTTTCGGACTGCCCGAAGAGACCCAGTACTTC	CASSFGLPEETQYF
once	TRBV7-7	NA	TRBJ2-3	TGTGCCAGCAGCCCGCGGGCGGGCGACGGCACAGATACGCAGTATTTT	CASSPRAGDGTDTQYF
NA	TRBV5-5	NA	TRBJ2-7	TGTGCCAGCAGCACCGCACGGGACACCTCCTACGAGCAGTACTTC	CASSTARDTSYEQYF
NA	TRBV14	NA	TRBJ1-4	TGTGCCAGCAGCCGTTCAGACAGCGAAAAACTGTTTTTT	CASSRSDSEKLFF
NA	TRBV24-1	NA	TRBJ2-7	TGTGCCACCAGTGCGCCAGGCAAAACTTACGAGCAGTACTTC	CATSAPGKTYEQYF
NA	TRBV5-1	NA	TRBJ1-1	TGCGCCAGCAGCTCTCGAGGCGGGAATCTGAACACTGAAGCTTTCTTT	CASSSRGGNLNTEAFF
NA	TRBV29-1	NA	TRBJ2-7	TGCAGCGCGACTGACAGCTACGAGCAGTACTTC	CSATDSYEQYF
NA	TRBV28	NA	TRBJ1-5	NA	CASSLERDQPQHF
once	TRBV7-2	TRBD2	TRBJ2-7	TGTGCCAGCAGCGTTCCGGGACTAGCGGGCGAGCAGTACTTC	CASSVPGLAGEQYF
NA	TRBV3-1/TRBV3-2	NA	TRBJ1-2	TGTGCCAGCAGCCAGTCTTCGGGAGGAAACTATGGCTACACCTTC	CASSQSSGGNYGYTF
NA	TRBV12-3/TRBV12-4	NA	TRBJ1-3	TGTGCCAGCAGCGATTGGGCCAACACCATATATTTT	CASSDWANTIYF
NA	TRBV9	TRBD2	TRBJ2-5	TGTGCCAGCAGCCCACGGGGGAGCGGGGGGTACCAAGAGACCCAGTACTTC	CASSPRGSGGYQETQYF
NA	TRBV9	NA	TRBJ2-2	TGTGCCAGCAGCGTAGCTACATGGTCTAGCGCGAACACCGGGGAGCTGTTTTTT	CASSVATWSSANTGELFF
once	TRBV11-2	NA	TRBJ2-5	TGTGCCAGCAGCTTAGATGACCGGAGCCAAGAGACCCAGTACTTC	CASSLDDRSQETQYF
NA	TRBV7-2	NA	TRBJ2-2	TGTGCCAGCAGCTTAGTTAGCGCGAACACCGGGGAGCTGTTTTTT	CASSLVSANTGELFF
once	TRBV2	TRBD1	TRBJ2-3	TGTGCCACCCCGGGACAGGGGGTAGATACGCAGTATTTT	CATPGQGVDTQYF
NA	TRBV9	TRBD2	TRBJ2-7	TGTGCCAGCAGCGTAGGGACTAGCGGGCCCTACGAGCAGTACTTC	CASSVGTSGPYEQYF
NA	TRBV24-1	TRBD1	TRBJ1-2	TGTGCCACCAGTCGGACAGGGGTGGATGGCTACACCTTC	CATSRTGVDGYTF
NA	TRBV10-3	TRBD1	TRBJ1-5	TGTGCCATCAGAGGGACAGGGGATCAGCCCCAGCATTTT	CAIRGTGDQPQHF
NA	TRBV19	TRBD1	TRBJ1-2	TGTGCCAGTAGTCTTGGGACAGGGGACGGCTACACCTTC	CASSLGTGDGYTF
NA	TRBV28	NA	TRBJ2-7	TGTGCCAGAACCCTGCCAGAACAGAAAAAAGTCGGTGCTCGGGAGCAGTACTTC	CARTLPEQKKVGAREQYF
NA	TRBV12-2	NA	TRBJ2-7	TGTGCAAGTCGCACCCGGGACCCTGGGACTAATCGGTACGAGCAGTACTTC	CASRTRDPGTNRYEQYF
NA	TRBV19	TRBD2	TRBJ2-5	TGTGCCAGTAGTACCGGACTAGCGGCGGGGATTTACCAAGAGACCCAGTACTTC	CASSTGLAAGIYQETQYF
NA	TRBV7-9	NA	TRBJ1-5	TGTGCCAGCAGCTCATTCCGGGAGATCTCGCAGCATTTT	CASSSFREISQHF
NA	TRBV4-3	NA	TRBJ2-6	TGCGCCAGCAGCCAAGCCCACCGGGGGGGGGCCAACGTCCTGACTTTC	CASSQAHRGGANVLTF
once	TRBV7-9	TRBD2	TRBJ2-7	TGTGCCAGCAGCTTAGGAGTAGCGGGAGAACCCCACGGCTGGGAGCAGTACTTC	CASSLGVAGEPHGWEQYF
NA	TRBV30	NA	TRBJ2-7	TGTGCCTGGAGGGGCACAACCTACGAGCAGTACTTC	CAWRGTTYEQYF
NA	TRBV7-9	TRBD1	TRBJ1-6	TGTGCCAGCAGCCCAACCGGACAGGGGAATTCACCCCTCCACTTT	CASSPTGQGNSPLHF
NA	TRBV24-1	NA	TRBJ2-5	TGTGCCACCAGTGCCCGGGACATAGAGACCCAGTACTTC	CATSARDIETQYF
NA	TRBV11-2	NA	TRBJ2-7	TGTGCCAGCAGCTTACAGGAGGGGCCCTCCTACGAGCAGTACTTC	CASSLQEGPSYEQYF